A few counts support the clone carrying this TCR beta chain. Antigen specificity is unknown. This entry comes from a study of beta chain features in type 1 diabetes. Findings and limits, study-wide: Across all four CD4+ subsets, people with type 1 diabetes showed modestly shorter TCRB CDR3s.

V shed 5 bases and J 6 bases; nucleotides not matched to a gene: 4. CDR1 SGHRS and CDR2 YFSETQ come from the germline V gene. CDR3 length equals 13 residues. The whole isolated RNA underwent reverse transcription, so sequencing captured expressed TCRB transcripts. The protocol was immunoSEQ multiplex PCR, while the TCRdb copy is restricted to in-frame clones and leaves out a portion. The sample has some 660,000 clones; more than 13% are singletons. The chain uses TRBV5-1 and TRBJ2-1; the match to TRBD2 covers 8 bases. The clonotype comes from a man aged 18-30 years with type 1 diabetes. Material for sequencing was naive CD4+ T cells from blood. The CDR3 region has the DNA TGCGCCAGCAGAAGCGGGAGTGGCAATGAGCAGTTCTTC. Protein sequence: CASRSGSGNEQFF. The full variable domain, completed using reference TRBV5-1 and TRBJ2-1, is KAGVTQTPRYLIKTRGQQVTLSCSPISGHRSVSWYQQTPGQGLQFLFEYFSETQRNKGNFPGRFSGRQFSNSRSEMNVSTLELGDSALYLCASRSGSGNEQFFGPGTRLTVL.